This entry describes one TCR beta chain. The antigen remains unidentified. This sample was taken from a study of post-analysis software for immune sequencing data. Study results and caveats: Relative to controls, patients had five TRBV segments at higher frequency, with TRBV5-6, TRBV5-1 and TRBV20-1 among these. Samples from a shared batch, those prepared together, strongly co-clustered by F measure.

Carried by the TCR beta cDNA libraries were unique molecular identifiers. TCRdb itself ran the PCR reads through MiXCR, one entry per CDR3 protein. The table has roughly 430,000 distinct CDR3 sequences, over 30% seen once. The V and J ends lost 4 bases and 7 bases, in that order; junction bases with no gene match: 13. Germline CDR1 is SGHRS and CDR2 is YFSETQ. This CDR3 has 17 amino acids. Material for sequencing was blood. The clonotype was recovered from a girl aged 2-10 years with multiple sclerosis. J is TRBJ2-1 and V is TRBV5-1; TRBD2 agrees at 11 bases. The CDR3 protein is CASSPRPVAGGLNEQFF. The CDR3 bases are TGCGCCAGCAGCCCCCGGCCGGTAGCGGGAGGGCTTAATGAGCAGTTCTTC. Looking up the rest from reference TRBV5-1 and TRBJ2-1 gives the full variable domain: KAGVTQTPRYLIKTRGQQVTLSCSPISGHRSVSWYQQTPGQGLQFLFEYFSETQRNKGNFPGRFSGRQFSNSRSEMNVSTLELGDSALYLCASSPRPVAGGLNEQFFGPGTRLTVL.